The subject of this entry is one T cell receptor (beta chain). Its target is not known. With 4 bases clipped from V and 0 bases from J, the junction kept 7 bases outside the gene matches. Germline-derived CDR1 and CDR2 are SGDLS and YYNGEE. The CDR3 covers 16 residues. With 60 Vbeta and 13 Jbeta primers, the PCR was carried out. Clones were sequenced by immunoSEQ multiplex PCR, and TCRdb holds only the in-frame ones, with some missing. Of about 69,000 clones listed, 75% to 80% are singletons. This record comes from a study of cytomegalovirus exposure and HLA in healthy donors. Study-wide results and caveats: In a later analysis, a missense DCLRE1C variant was linked to TCR beta V- and J-gene trimming. With DRB1 most and HLA-C fewest, TCR association rates differed between HLA loci in a later analysis. Several of the most significant clusters appeared linked to common viral pathogens, based on a later analysis.

The TCR was taken from a man aged 18 to 29 in good health and CMV-seronegative. V usage is TRBV9 and J usage is TRBJ1-3; 7 bases agree with TRBD1. The sample comprised PBMCs. The CDR3 reads CASSPRDSSSGNTIYF. The CDR3 DNA sequence: TGTGCCAGCAGCCCCCGGGACAGCAGCTCTGGAAACACCATATATTTT.